Listed here is a single T cell receptor (beta chain). The data were taken from a study of blood T cell repertoires in COVID-19. Study at large: The analysed material was cDNA or gDNA that came from T cells, B-cell-depleted T cells, or PBMCs.

Libraries were prepared by immunoSEQ multiplex PCR; TCRdb keeps only in-frame clonotypes and omits some of them. The table has tens of thousands of clones, approximately 90% seen once; the top ten hold roughly 15%. J was trimmed by 4 bases and V by 5 bases; bases with no gene match: 3. From germline, CDR1 is SGHAT and CDR2 FQNNGV. The CDR3 is made up of 13 amino acids. This TCR derives from a man aged 70-80 years with acute or convalescent COVID-19. Sequencing was performed on peripheral blood. The gene calls are TRBV11-2 and TRBJ2-5, with TRBD1 matching 8 bases. In nucleotides, the CDR3 is TGTGCCAGCAGCCTCGGGACAGGAGAGACCCAGTACTTC. It yields the protein CASSLGTGETQYF. Drawing the rest from reference TRBV11-2 and TRBJ2-5, the complete variable domain is EAGVAQSPRYKIIEKRQSVAFWCNPISGHATLYWYQQILGQGPKLLIQFQNNGVVDDSQLPKDRFSAERLKGVDSTLKIQPAKLEDSAVYLCASSLGTGETQYFGPGTRLLVL.